The sequence of this T cell receptor beta chain was determined in a study of beta chain features in type 1 diabetes. This clone was seen a handful of times. Its matching antigen is unknown. The CDR3 is 17 amino acids. Germline assignment: CDR1 SGHTA and CDR2 FQGNSA. Trimming shortened V by 1 base and J by 5 bases, and 18 bases separated the two germline ends. The authors reverse transcribed all of the isolated RNA, so sequencing captured expressed TCRB transcripts. Clones were sequenced by immunoSEQ multiplex PCR, and TCRdb holds only the in-frame ones, with some missing. The data show around 320,000 clones, with 13% to 15% seen just once and around 7% held by the top ten. Study-wide points: Patients and controls would share equally any PCR tilt toward shorter templates.

A sort by CD45RO/CCR7/CD25/CD127/CD95/CD27 yielded CD4+ naive, central memory, regulatory and stem cell-like memory cells. Sorted populations all exceeded 95% purity. The sample comprised central memory CD4+ T cells from blood. The receptor was derived from a man aged 30-40 years in good health. This chain connects TRBV7-2 to TRBJ2-1; D is perhaps TRBD2 (6 bases). The CDR3 bases are TGTGCCAGCAGCTTAGGGTCATGGGGGGTTCGGGACAATGAGCAGTTCTTC. Protein product: CASSLGSWGVRDNEQFF.